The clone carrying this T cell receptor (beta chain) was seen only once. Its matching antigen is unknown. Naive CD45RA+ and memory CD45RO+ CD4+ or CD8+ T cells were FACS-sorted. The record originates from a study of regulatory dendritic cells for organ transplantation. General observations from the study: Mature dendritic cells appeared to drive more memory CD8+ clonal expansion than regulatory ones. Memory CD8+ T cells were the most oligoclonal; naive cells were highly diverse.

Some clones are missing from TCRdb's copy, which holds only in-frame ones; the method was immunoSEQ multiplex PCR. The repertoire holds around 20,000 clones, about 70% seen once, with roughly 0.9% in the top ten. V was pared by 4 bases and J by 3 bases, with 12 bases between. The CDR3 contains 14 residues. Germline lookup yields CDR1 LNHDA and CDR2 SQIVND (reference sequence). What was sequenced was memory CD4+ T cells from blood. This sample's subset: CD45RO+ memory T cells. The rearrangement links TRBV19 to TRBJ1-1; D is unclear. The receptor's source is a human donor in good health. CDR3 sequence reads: CASSTAGRDTEAFF. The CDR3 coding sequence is TGTGCCAGTAGTACCGCGGGTAGGGACACTGAAGCTTTCTTT.